The sequence of this T cell receptor (beta chain) was determined in a study of blood T cell repertoires in COVID-19. Overall study: Spain, Italy and the United States supplied samples that represented acute and convalescent COVID-19. T cells, B-cell-depleted T cells, or PBMCs provided the cDNA or gDNA that served as material.

Germline V gene sequence: CDR1 SGHRS, CDR2 YFSETQ. V shed 0 bases and J shed 5 bases, with 12 bases lying between them. The CDR3 is made up of 15 amino acids. Per the study methods: Using reference gene primer amplification, nucleated cell counts were estimated. TCRdb keeps only in-frame clones here, not all; method: immunoSEQ multiplex PCR. The DNA was the basis for D and trimming; V, J and clone size are from that table. The profile covers 110,000 or so clones, with approximately 87% appearing a single time and less than 2.5% taken by the ten largest. This rearrangement joins TRBV5-1 to TRBJ2-1; D ambiguous. The sample comprised peripheral blood. This receptor was obtained from a woman aged 45-65 years with acute or convalescent COVID-19. The CDR3 loop is CASSLDTPSDNEQFF. The CDR3 coding sequence is TGCGCCAGCAGCTTGGACACACCCTCTGACAATGAGCAGTTCTTC.